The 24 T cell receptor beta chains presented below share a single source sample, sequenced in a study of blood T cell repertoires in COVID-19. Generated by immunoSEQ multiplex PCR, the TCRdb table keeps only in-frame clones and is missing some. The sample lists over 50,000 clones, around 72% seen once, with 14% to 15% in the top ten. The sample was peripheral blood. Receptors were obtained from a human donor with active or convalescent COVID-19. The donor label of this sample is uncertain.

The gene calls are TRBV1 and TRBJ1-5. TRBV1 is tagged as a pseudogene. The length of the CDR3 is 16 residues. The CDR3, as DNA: TGCACCAGCAGCCAAGAAGGAGGGGACCGTGCACTGCCCCAGCATTTT. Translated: CTSSQEGGDRALPQHF.

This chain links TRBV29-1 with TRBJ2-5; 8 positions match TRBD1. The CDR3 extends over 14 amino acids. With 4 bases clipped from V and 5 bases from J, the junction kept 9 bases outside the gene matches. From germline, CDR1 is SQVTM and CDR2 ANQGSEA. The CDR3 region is CSVGWQGAGETQYF. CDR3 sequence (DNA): TGCAGCGTTGGGTGGCAGGGGGCAGGGGAGACCCAGTACTTC.

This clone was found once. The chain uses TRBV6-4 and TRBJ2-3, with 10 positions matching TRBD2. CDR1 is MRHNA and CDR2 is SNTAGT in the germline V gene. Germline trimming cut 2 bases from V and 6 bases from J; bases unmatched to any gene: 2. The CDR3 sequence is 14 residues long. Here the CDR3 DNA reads TGTGCCAGCAGTGACCCGGGACTAGCGGATACGCAGTATTTT. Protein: CASSDPGLADTQYF.

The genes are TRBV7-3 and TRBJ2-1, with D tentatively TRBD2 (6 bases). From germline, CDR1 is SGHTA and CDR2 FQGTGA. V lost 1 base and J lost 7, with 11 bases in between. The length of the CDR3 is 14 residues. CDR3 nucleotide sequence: TGTGCCAGCAGCTTAAGTGGAGGGTTGAATGAGCAGTTCTTC. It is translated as CASSLSGGLNEQFF.

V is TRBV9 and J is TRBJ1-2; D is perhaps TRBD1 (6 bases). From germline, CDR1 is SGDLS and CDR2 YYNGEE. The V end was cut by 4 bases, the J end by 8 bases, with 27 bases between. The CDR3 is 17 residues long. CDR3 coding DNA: TGTGCCAGCAGCCCGACCACCCTTACTGGGGGCGAGAAAGGCTACACCTTC. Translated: CASSPTTLTGGEKGYTF.

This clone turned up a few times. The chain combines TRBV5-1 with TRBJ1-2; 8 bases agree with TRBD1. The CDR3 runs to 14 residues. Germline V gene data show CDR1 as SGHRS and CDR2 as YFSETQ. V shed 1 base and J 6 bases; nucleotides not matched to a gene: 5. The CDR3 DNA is TGCGCCAGCAGCTTGAGTGGACAGGGCGATGGCTACACCTTC. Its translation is CASSLSGQGDGYTF.

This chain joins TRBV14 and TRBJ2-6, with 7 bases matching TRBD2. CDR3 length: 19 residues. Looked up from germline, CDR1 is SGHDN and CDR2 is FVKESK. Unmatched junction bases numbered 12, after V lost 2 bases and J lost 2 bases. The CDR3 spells CASSQWGRGSLPGANVLTF. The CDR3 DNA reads TGTGCCAGCAGCCAATGGGGGAGGGGAAGCTTGCCTGGGGCCAACGTCCTGACTTTC.

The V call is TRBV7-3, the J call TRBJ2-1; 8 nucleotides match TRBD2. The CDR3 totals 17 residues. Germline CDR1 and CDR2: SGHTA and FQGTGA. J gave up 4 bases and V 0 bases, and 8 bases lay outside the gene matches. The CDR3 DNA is TGTGCCAGCAGCTTAACCAATGCGGGAGGTCGGTACAATGAGCAGTTCTTC. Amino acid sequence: CASSLTNAGGRYNEQFF.

This chain's CDR3 is CASNRQFYEQYF. Written as DNA, the CDR3 is TGTGCCAGCAATAGACAATTCTACGAGCAGTACTTC. The chain employs TRBV28 and TRBJ2-7; D remains ambiguous. CDR1 and CDR2 from the germline V gene are MDHEN and SYDVKM. V was cut by 7 bases and J by 3 bases, with 10 bases left in between. The CDR3 contains 12 residues.

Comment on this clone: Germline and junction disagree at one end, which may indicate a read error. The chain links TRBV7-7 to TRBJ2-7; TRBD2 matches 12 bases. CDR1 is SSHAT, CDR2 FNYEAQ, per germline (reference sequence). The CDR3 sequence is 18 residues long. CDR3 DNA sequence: TGTGCTAGCAGCTTAGAAGCTGGGACTAGCGGGCTCTCCTACGAGCAGTACTTC. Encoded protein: CASSLEAGTSGLSYEQYF.

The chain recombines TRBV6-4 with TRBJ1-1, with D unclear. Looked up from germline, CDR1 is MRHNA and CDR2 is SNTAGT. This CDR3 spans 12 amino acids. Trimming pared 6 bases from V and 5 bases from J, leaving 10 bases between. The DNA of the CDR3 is TGTGCCAGCAGATCACAAAATACTGAAGCTTTCTTT. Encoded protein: CASRSQNTEAFF.

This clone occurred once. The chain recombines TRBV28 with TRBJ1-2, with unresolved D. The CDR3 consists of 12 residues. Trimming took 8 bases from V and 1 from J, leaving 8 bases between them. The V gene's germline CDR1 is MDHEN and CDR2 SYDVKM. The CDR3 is CASSPFNYGYTF. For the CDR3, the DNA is TGTGCCAGCTCCCCGTTTAACTATGGCTACACCTTC.

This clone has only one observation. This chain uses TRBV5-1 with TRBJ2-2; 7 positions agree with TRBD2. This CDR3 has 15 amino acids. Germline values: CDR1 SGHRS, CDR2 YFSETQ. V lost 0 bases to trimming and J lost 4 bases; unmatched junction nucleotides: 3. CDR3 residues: CASSLVPGGTGELFF. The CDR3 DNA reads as TGCGCCAGCAGCTTGGTTCCGGGGGGCACCGGGGAGCTGTTTTTT.

CDR3 amino acids: CASSPMSSGRGADTQYF. The DNA of the CDR3 is TGTGCCAGCAGCCCAATGTCTAGCGGGAGGGGTGCAGATACGCAGTATTTT. The V and J genes are TRBV7-2 and TRBJ2-3; 12 bases match TRBD2. Germline assignment: CDR1 SGHTA and CDR2 FQGNSA. CDR3 size: 17 residues. After removal of 5 bases from V and 4 bases from J, the junction contained 10 bases not matched to a gene.

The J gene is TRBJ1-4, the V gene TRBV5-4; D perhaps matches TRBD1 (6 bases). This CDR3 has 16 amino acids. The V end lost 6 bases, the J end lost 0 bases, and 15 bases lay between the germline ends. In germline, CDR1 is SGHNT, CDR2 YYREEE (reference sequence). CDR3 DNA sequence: TGTGCCAGCACCTCCGGGACACAGGCAACTAATGAAAAACTGTTTTTT. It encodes CASTSGTQATNEKLFF.

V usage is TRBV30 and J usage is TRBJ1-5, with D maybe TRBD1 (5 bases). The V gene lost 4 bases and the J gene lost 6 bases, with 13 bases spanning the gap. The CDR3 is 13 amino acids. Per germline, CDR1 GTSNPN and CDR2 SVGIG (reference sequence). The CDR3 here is CAWTPGGTQPQHF. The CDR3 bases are TGTGCCTGGACACCGGGAGGGACTCAGCCCCAGCATTTT. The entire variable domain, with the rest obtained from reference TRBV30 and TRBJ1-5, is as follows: SQTIHQWPATLVQPVGSPLSLECTVEGTSNPNLYWYRQAAGRGLQLLFYSVGIGQISSEVPQNLSASRPQDRQFILSSKKLLLSDSGFYLCAWTPGGTQPQHFGDGTRLSIL.

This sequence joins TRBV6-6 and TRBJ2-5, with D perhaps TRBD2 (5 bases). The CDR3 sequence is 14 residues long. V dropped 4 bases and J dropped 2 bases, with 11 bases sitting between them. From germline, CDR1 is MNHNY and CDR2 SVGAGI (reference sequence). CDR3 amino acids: CASSSSSSQETQYF. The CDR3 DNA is TGTGCCAGCAGTTCATCTAGCAGTCAAGAGACCCAGTACTTC.

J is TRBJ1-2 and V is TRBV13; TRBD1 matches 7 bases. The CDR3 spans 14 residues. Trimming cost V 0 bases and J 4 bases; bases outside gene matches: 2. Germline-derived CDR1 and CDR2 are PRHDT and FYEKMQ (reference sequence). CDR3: CASSLGDRAYGYTF. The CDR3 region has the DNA TGTGCCAGCAGCTTAGGTGACAGGGCCTATGGCTACACCTTC.

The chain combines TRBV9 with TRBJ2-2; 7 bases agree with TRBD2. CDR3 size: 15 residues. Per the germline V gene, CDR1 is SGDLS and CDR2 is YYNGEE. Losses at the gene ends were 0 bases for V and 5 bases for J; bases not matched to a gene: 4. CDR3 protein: CASSVEGTITGELFF. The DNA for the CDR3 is TGTGCCAGCAGCGTAGAGGGGACTATAACCGGGGAGCTGTTTTTT.

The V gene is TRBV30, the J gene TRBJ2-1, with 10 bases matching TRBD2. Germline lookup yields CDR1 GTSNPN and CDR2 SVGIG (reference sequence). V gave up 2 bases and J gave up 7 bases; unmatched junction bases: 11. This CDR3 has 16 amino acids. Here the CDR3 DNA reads TGTGCCTGGAGTTCACGGCGGCTAGCGGGAGAGAATGAGCAGTTCTTC. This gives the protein CAWSSRRLAGENEQFF.

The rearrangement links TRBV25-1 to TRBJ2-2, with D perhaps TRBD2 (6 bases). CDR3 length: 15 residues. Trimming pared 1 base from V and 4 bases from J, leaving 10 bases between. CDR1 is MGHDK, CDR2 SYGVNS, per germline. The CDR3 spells CASSEFAGSTGELFF. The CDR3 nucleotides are TGTGCCAGCAGTGAATTCGCCGGGAGCACCGGGGAGCTGTTTTTT.

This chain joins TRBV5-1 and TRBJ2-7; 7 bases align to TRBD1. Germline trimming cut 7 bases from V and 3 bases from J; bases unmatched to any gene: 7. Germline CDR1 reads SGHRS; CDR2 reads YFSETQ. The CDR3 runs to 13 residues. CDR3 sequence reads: CASGEGGVYEQYF. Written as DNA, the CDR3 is TGCGCCAGCGGGGAAGGGGGCGTCTACGAGCAGTACTTC.

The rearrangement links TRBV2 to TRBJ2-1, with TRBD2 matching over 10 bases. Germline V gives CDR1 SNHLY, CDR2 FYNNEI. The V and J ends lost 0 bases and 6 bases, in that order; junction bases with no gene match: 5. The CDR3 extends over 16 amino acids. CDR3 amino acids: CASSEALRTSGNEQFF. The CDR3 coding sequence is TGTGCCAGCAGTGAAGCGCTCAGGACTAGCGGCAATGAGCAGTTCTTC.

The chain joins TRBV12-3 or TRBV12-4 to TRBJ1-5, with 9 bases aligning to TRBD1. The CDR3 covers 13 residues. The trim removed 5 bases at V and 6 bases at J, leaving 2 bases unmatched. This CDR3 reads CASSGTGFQPQHF. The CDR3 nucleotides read TGTGCCAGCAGTGGGACAGGGTTTCAGCCCCAGCATTTT.